This paragraph covers one TCR beta chain sequence. Some clones are missing from TCRdb's copy, which holds only in-frame ones; the method was immunoSEQ multiplex PCR. The table includes roughly 35,000 clones, about 92% detected once. This sample was included in a study of T cell changes during pregnancy in multiple sclerosis. Germline CDR1 SEHNR, CDR2 FQNEAQ (reference sequence). The CDR3 has 15 amino acids. V gave up 5 bases and J gave up 4 bases; unmatched junction bases: 9. The receptor's source is a female donor in good health, enrolled as a control in a pregnancy study. V and J are TRBV7-9 and TRBJ2-5, with 8 nucleotides matching TRBD2. The specimen comprised CD4+ T cells from peripheral blood mononuclear cells, sampled in the third trimester of pregnancy. The CDR3 nucleotides read TGTGCCAGCAGCCCCCAAGCGGGGGTGGGAGAGACCCAGTACTTC. Residues: CASSPQAGVGETQYF.